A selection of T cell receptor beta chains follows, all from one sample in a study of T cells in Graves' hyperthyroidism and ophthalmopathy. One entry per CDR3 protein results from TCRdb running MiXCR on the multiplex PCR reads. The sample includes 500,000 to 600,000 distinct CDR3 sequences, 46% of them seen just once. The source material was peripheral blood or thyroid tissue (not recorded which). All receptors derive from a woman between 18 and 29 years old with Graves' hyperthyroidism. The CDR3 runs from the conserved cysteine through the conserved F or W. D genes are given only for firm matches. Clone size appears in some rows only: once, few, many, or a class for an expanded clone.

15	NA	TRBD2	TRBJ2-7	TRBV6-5	TGTGCCAGCAGGAGGACTAGCGGCATCTCGGGGGAGCAGTACTTC	CASRRTSGISGEQYF
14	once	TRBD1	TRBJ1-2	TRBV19	TGTGCCAGTAGTCCTAACGTGGGGACAGGGGATACATACTTC	CASSPNVGTGDTYF
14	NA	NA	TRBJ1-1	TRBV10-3	TGTGCCATCAGTACGGGACACTCGAACACTGAAGCTTTCTTT	CAISTGHSNTEAFF
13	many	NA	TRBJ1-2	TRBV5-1	TGCGCCAGCAGCTTGGTTCAGGGGTATGGCTACACCTTC	CASSLVQGYGYTF
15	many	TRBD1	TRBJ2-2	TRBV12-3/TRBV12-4	TGTGCCAGCAGTTCGGACAGGGGGAACACCGGGGAGCTGTTTTTT	CASSSDRGNTGELFF
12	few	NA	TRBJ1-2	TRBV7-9	TGTGCCTCCGAACAGGAGGGGATTGGCTACACCTTC	CASEQEGIGYTF
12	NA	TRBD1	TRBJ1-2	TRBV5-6	TGTGCCAGCAGACCGACAGGGGGCGGCTACACCTTC	CASRPTGGGYTF
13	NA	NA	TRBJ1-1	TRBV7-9	TGTGCCAGCAGCACGCGAGGGACTAGTGAAGCTTTCTTT	CASSTRGTSEAFF
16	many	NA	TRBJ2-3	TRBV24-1	TGTGCCACCAGTGATTTAACGGCGAGGTCGACAGATACGCAGTATTTT	CATSDLTARSTDTQYF
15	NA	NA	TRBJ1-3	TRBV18	TGTGCCAGCTCACCACCGAACAGCTCTGGAAACACCATATATTTT	CASSPPNSSGNTIYF
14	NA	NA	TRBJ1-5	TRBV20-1	TGCAGTGCTAGAGAGTCGGGGAGCAATCAGCCCCAGCATTTT	CSARESGSNQPQHF
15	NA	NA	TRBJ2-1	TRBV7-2	TGTGCCAGCAGCCCCCCCGGTCGGGGGCTACGGGAGCAGTTCTTC	CASSPPGRGLREQFF